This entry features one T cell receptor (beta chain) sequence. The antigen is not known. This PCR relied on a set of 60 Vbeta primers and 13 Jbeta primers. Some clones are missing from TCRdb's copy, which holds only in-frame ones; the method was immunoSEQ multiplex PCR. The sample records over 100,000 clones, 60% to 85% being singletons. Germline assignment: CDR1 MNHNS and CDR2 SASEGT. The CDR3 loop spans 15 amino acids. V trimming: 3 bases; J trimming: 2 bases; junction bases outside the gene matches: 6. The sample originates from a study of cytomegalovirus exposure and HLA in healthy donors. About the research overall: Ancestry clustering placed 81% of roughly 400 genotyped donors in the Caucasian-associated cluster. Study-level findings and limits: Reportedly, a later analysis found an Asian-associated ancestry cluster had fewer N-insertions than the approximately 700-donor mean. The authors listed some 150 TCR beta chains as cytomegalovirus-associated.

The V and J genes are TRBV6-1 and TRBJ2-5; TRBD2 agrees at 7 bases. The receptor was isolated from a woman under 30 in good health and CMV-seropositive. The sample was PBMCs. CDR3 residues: CASSDAPGGQETQYF. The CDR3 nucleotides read TGTGCCAGCAGTGACGCTCCGGGGGGACAAGAGACCCAGTACTTC.